Listed here are 20 T cell receptor beta chains from one sample, sequenced in a study of blood T cell repertoires in COVID-19. Profiling relied on immunoSEQ multiplex PCR, and the TCRdb table lists in-frame clones only, not all of them. The profile shows approximately 360,000 clones, 83% of them singletons. The material sequenced was PBMCs or T cells enriched from blood (not recorded which). The source of these receptors is a woman in her fifties or sixties who had recovered from COVID-19.

This clone was seen a few times. The J gene is TRBJ1-1, the V gene TRBV18; D is uncertain. Trimming shortened V by 3 bases and J by 1 base, and 6 bases separated the two germline ends. CDR1 is KGHSH and CDR2 is LQKENI in the germline V gene. The CDR3 is 13 residues long. Here the CDR3 reads CASSPIQNTEAFF. CDR3 DNA sequence: TGTGCCAGCTCACCCATACAGAACACTGAAGCTTTCTTT.

In nucleotides, the CDR3 is TGTGCCAGCACCTCGGGAACCCCGAACACTGAAGCTTTCTTT. Translating gives CASTSGTPNTEAFF. The genes are TRBV6-5 and TRBJ1-1; no clear D gene. Trimming took off 7 bases at V and 1 base at J, with 13 bases between the two ends. Germline loops: CDR1 MNHEY, CDR2 SVGAGI. The CDR3 runs 14 residues.

The rearrangement uses TRBV7-3 and TRBJ2-3; 7 nucleotides line up with TRBD2. The CDR3 has 14 amino acids. V lost 4 bases to trimming and J lost 3 bases; unmatched junction nucleotides: 4. Germline-derived CDR1 and CDR2 are SGHTA and FQGTGA. The CDR3: CASSSGLGTDTQYF. CDR3 sequence (DNA): TGTGCCAGCAGCTCCGGACTAGGTACAGATACGCAGTATTTT.

In DNA form, the CDR3 reads TGTGCCATCAGTGAGTCGGGGCAGAATGAAAAACTGTTTTTT. It encodes CAISESGQNEKLFF. The chain is built from TRBV10-3 and TRBJ1-4, with a tentative D call TRBD1 (5 bases). This CDR3 has 14 amino acids. The germline V gene has CDR1 ENHRY and CDR2 SYGVKD. Trimming stripped 0 bases from V and 5 bases from J, with 7 bases between.

V and J are TRBV6-5 and TRBJ2-5; unclear D gene. The CDR3 is 14 amino acids. Trimming stripped 6 bases from V and 4 bases from J, with 15 bases between. Per the germline V gene, CDR1 is MNHEY and CDR2 is SVGAGI. CDR3 sequence reads: CASSPSFRGETQYF. CDR3 sequence (DNA): TGTGCCAGCAGCCCATCATTTAGAGGAGAGACCCAGTACTTC.

The rearrangement uses TRBV2 and TRBJ2-3; D is unresolved. Germline values: CDR1 SNHLY, CDR2 FYNNEI. The CDR3 runs 15 residues. Trimming left V 4 bases short and J 3 bases short, with 14 bases between. This CDR3 reads CASSVEEYPTDTQYF. As DNA, the CDR3 is TGTGCCAGCAGTGTTGAGGAGTACCCGACAGATACGCAGTATTTT.

The chain carries TRBV11-2 and TRBJ2-7, with 9 bases lining up with TRBD2. V was clipped by 1 base and J by 3 bases; unmatched bases: 4. Germline assignment: CDR1 SGHAT and CDR2 FQNNGV. This CDR3 comprises 15 residues. The CDR3 DNA reads as TGTGCCAGCAGCTTAGGGCGGGAGGGCCTCTACGAGCAGTACTTC. It translates to CASSLGREGLYEQYF. The full variable domain, its missing parts supplied by reference TRBV11-2 and TRBJ2-7, is EAGVAQSPRYKIIEKRQSVAFWCNPISGHATLYWYQQILGQGPKLLIQFQNNGVVDDSQLPKDRFSAERLKGVDSTLKIQPAKLEDSAVYLCASSLGREGLYEQYFGPGTRLTVT.

This clone was detected a few times. The V gene is TRBV28, the J gene TRBJ2-7; TRBD2 agrees at 7 bases. From germline, CDR1 is MDHEN and CDR2 SYDVKM. V was clipped by 3 bases and J by 0 bases; unmatched bases: 8. The CDR3 has 16 amino acids. The CDR3: CASSFALAALSYEQYF. As DNA, the CDR3 is TGTGCCAGCAGTTTTGCTCTAGCGGCCCTCTCCTACGAGCAGTACTTC.

In this sample, this clone turned up a few times. The rearrangement links TRBV5-4 to TRBJ1-1, with 8 bases matching TRBD1. V dropped 4 bases and J dropped 0; count of bases not matched to a gene: 11. This CDR3 has 17 residues. In germline, CDR1 is SGHNT, CDR2 YYREEE (reference sequence). The CDR3 reads CASSHGGRGRVNTEAFF. DNA of the CDR3: TGTGCCAGCAGCCACGGGGGCAGGGGGCGGGTGAACACTGAAGCTTTCTTT.

The V and J genes are TRBV28 and TRBJ2-7, with 10 bases identical to TRBD1. This CDR3 comprises 17 residues. The ends lost 4 bases at V and 5 bases at J; junction bases unmatched: 14. Germline CDR1 reads MDHEN; CDR2 reads SYDVKM. The CDR3 nucleotides are TGTGCCAGCAGTTCATACATTCCGGGACAGGGGATCCACGAGCAGTACTTC. It is translated as CASSSYIPGQGIHEQYF.

The rearrangement joins TRBV27 to TRBJ2-6; D remains unclear. CDR1 and CDR2 from the germline V gene are MNHEY and SMNVEV (reference sequence). The CDR3 spans 13 residues. CDR3 bases: TGTGGAGTGAGGAGCTCTGGGGCCAACGTCCTGACTTTC. Amino acids: CGVRSSGANVLTF. Full variable domain (remainder filled in from reference TRBV27 and TRBJ2-6): EAQVTQNPRYLITVTGKKLTVTCSQNMNHEYMSWYRQDPGLGLRQIYYSMNVEVTDKGDVPEGYKVSRKEKRNFPLILESPSPNQTSLYFCGVRSSGANVLTFGAGSRLTVL.

V is TRBV6-2 or TRBV6-3 and J is TRBJ2-5; 9 bases fit TRBD2. Germline V lookup: CDR1 MNHEY, CDR2 SVGEGT. CDR3 length: 15 amino acids. V was pared by 0 bases and J by 5 bases, with 4 bases of the junction left unmatched. This CDR3 is CASSYSLAGTETQYF. CDR3 in DNA: TGTGCCAGCAGTTACTCCCTAGCGGGGACGGAGACCCAGTACTTC.

This chain uses TRBV30 with TRBJ1-1; no definite D call. V shed 2 bases and J shed 3 bases, with 7 bases lying between them. Germline assignment: CDR1 GTSNPN and CDR2 SVGIG (reference sequence). CDR3 length equals 12 residues. This CDR3 reads CAWSLGYTEAFF. CDR3 coding DNA: TGTGCCTGGAGTCTAGGATACACTGAAGCTTTCTTT.

The chain links TRBV18 to TRBJ2-1; 13 positions match TRBD2. Germline-derived CDR1 and CDR2 are KGHSH and LQKENI. This CDR3 has 16 residues. V dropped 1 base and J dropped 7; count of bases not matched to a gene: 4. The CDR3 coding sequence is TGTGCCAGCTCACCACAACTAGCGGGGGGGCAGAATGAGCAGTTCTTC. Translating gives CASSPQLAGGQNEQFF.

The chain combines TRBV2 with TRBJ2-5, with TRBD1 matching over 8 bases. CDR1 SNHLY and CDR2 FYNNEI come from the germline V gene. CDR3 length: 14 residues. The V segment lost 5 bases and the J segment 5 bases; nucleotides outside the gene matches: 7. The CDR3 DNA reads TGTGCCAGCAGTCAGTCAGGGGGCTTGGAGACCCAGTACTTC. This translates into CASSQSGGLETQYF.

The J gene is TRBJ1-1, the V gene TRBV11-2; D unresolved. Trimming left V 4 bases short and J 3 bases short, with 9 bases between. This CDR3 region has 13 residues. Germline assignment: CDR1 SGHAT and CDR2 FQNNGV. The CDR3 region is CASSSAGYTEAFF. The CDR3 bases are TGTGCCAGCAGCTCAGCAGGATACACTGAAGCTTTCTTT.

This chain links TRBV30 with TRBJ1-3; D not resolved. This CDR3 comprises 12 residues. Germline V gives CDR1 GTSNPN, CDR2 SVGIG (reference sequence). The germline V and J ends were trimmed by 3 bases and 0 bases, with 3 bases remaining between them. CDR3 loop: CAWSHSGNTIYF. CDR3 sequence (DNA): TGTGCCTGGAGCCACTCTGGAAACACCATATATTTT.

This clone was detected only a few times. V gene TRBV7-2 combines with J gene TRBJ2-3; the D gene is possibly TRBD1 (5 bases). V was pared by 1 base and J by 4 bases, with 12 bases between. CDR3 length equals 15 residues. CDR1 is SGHTA, CDR2 FQGNSA, per germline. The CDR3: CASSLGTLQSDTQYF. CDR3 nucleotide sequence: TGTGCCAGCAGCTTAGGGACACTGCAGTCAGATACGCAGTATTTT.

The chain links TRBV7-9 to TRBJ2-7, with D possibly TRBD1 on 5 matching bases. The CDR3 spans 14 residues. With 3 bases removed from V and 1 base from J, the gap between germline ends came to 10 bases. CDR1 SEHNR and CDR2 FQNEAQ come from the germline V gene (reference sequence). CDR3 DNA: TGTGCCAGCAGCTTTTCGGACAAGTCCTACGAGCAGTACTTC. Protein sequence: CASSFSDKSYEQYF. The whole variable domain, filled in from reference TRBV7-9 and TRBJ2-7, reads DTGVSQNPRHKITKRGQNVTFRCDPISEHNRLYWYRQTLGQGPEFLTYFQNEAQLEKSRLLSDRFSAERPKGSFSTLEIQRTEQGDSAMYLCASSFSDKSYEQYFGPGTRLTVT.

The chain combines TRBV28 with TRBJ1-5, with D unresolved. V was trimmed by 4 bases and J by 4 bases, leaving 11 bases between them. CDR3 size: 14 residues. Germline V gene data show CDR1 as MDHEN and CDR2 as SYDVKM. The CDR3 coding sequence is TGTGCCAGCAGTTCCGATCTAAAAAATCAGCCCCAGCATTTT. Protein: CASSSDLKNQPQHF.